This TCR beta chain came from a study of T cell changes during pregnancy in multiple sclerosis. The CDR3 sequence is 17 residues long. Germline V gene lookup returns CDR1 SGHKS and CDR2 YYEKEE (reference sequence). The V and J ends lost 0 bases and 8 bases, in that order; junction bases with no gene match: 12. Profiling relied on immunoSEQ multiplex PCR, and the TCRdb table lists in-frame clones only, not all of them. This sample has about 12,000 clones, with 90% to 95% found just once. The source of this sequence is a female donor with multiple sclerosis, enrolled in a pregnancy study. This chain connects TRBV5-5 to TRBJ1-4; 8 bases are shared with TRBD1. Sequencing used CD4+ T cells from peripheral blood mononuclear cells, obtained before pregnancy. The CDR3, as DNA: TGTGCCAGCAGCTTGGCCCTCGGACAGGGCTGGAGGGAAAAACTGTTTTTT. It codes for CASSLALGQGWREKLFF.